This paragraph reports one T cell receptor (beta chain). Its target is not known. The sample is drawn from a study of CD8+CD57+ T cells in acquired aplastic anemia. General study results and limits: Comparison of patients with controls identified around 30 shared CD8+ CDR3 sequences.

The germline gives CDR1 SNHLY, CDR2 FYNNEI. Trimming took off 7 bases at V and 4 bases at J, with 11 bases between the two ends. The CDR3 length is 12 residues. Patients selected for sequencing had displayed CD8+CD57+ cell expansion by flow cytometry. No therapy had been given to the patients at the time of blood sampling. CDR3 and TCR beta VDJ profiling relied on a genomic DNA template. In TCRdb, the reads were re-called with MiXCR into one record per CDR3 protein. Here the sample spans some 180,000 distinct CDR3 sequences, roughly three fifths being singletons. This chain joins TRBV2 and TRBJ2-7, with D perhaps matching TRBD1 or TRBD2 (5 bases each). What was sequenced was sorted CD4+, CD8+, or CD8+CD57+ T cells (not recorded which) from PBMCs. This TCR came from a human donor with aplastic anemia. CDR3 loop: CASTEGPYEQYF. CDR3 coding DNA: TGTGCCAGCACCGAGGGACCTTACGAGCAGTACTTC.